This T cell receptor beta chain derives from a study of monozygotic twins with inflammatory bowel disease. As for this clonotype: The antigen is not known.

The CDR3 totals 14 residues. CDR1 is LNHDA and CDR2 is SQIVND in the germline V gene (reference sequence). Phlebotomy per donor yielded a single 2.5 ml blood sample. TCRdb reprocessed the 5' RACE reads and keeps a single row for each CDR3 protein, giving no DNA. Recorded here are about 380,000 distinct CDR3 sequences; the top ten clones represent 2.6%. Broader study findings: Fewer shared clonotypes with others were found in IBD patients than in healthy twins, especially with disease activity. Repertoire similarity did not separate concordant from discordant twins, possibly from limited power.

The sample was blood. V is TRBV19 and J is TRBJ1-4; TCRdb picks TRBD1, but there is no DNA to check that call. The receptor's source is a human donor with ulcerative colitis or Crohn's disease, or a healthy co-twin of an affected twin (not recorded which). This chain's CDR3 is CASKSDRRGEKLFF. Drawing the rest from reference TRBV19 and TRBJ1-4, the complete variable domain is DGGITQSPKYLFRKEGQNVTLSCEQNLNHDAMYWYRQDPGQGLRLIYYSQIVNDFQKGDIAEGYSVSREKKESFPLTVTSAQKNPTAFYLCASKSDRRGEKLFFGSGTQLSVL.